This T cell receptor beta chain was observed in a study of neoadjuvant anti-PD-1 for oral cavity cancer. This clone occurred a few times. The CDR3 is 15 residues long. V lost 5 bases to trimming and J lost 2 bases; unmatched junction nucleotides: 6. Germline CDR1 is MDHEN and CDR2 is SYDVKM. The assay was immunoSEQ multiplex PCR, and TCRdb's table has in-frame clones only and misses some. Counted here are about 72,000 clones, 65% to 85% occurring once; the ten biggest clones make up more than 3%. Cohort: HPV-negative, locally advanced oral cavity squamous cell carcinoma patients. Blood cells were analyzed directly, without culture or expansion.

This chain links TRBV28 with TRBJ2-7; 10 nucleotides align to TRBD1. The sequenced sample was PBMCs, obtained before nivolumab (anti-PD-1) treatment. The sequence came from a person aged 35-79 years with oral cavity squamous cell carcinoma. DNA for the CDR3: TGTGCCAGCAGTAGCCTCGGGACAGGGGCCTACGAGCAGTACTTC. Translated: CASSSLGTGAYEQYF. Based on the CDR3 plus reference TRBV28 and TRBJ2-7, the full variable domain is DVKVTQSSRYLVKRTGEKVFLECVQDMDHENMFWYRQDPGLGLRLIYFSYDVKMKEKGDIPEGYSVSREKKERFSLILESASTNQTSMYLCASSSLGTGAYEQYFGPGTRLTVT.